This TCR beta chain is from a study of T cells in Graves' hyperthyroidism and ophthalmopathy. As for the study in general: Specimen type is peripheral blood, collected at initial diagnosis prior to any treatment.

Findings of the study overall: The model predicted ophthalmopathy a median around six months before onset.

In this sample, this clonotype turned up many times. Its antigen is unidentified. Amplification of TCR beta CDR3 regions was performed using RNA transcripts as template. The HTBI primer set was used in a first-round RT-PCR of the TCR CDR3. TCRdb redid the calling of the multiplex PCR reads with MiXCR, one entry per CDR3 protein. Here the sample spans hundreds of thousands of distinct CDR3 sequences, approximately 16% being singletons. Germline V CDR1 and CDR2: DFQATT, SNEGSKA (reference sequence). V lost 0 bases and J lost 6, with 15 bases in between. This CDR3 is 14 amino acids long. The TCR was taken from a woman aged 18-29 years with Graves' hyperthyroidism. This chain joins TRBV20-1 and TRBJ2-7; D is unresolved. Source material: blood. CDR3 protein: CSARDLLKTTEQYF. In nucleotides, the CDR3 is TGCAGTGCTAGAGATCTTTTAAAAACCACCGAGCAGTACTTC.